This T cell receptor (beta chain) was sequenced in a study of T cell responses to AZD1222 COVID-19 vaccine. At the level of the study: Whether given at about 4 or about 12 weeks, second doses were pooled.

General study results and limits: Donors skewed white British and female; clonal diversity was possibly underestimated.

TCRdb keeps only in-frame clones here, not all; method: immunoSEQ multiplex PCR. The sample has under 55,000 clones; about 80% are singletons. To note about this clone: What it binds is unknown.

With 3 bases removed from V and 1 base from J, the gap between germline ends came to 15 bases. Germline V gene data show CDR1 as MNHEY and CDR2 as SVGAGI. This CDR3 region has 16 residues. V usage is TRBV6-5 and J usage is TRBJ1-1, with a weak D call TRBD1 (6 bases). This clonotype was sampled from an adult in good health. This specimen was peripheral blood, taken on day 0 of AZD1222 vaccination. The CDR3: CASSYLVSQGNTEAFF. The DNA of the CDR3 is TGTGCCAGCAGTTATTTAGTTTCACAGGGGAACACTGAAGCTTTCTTT.